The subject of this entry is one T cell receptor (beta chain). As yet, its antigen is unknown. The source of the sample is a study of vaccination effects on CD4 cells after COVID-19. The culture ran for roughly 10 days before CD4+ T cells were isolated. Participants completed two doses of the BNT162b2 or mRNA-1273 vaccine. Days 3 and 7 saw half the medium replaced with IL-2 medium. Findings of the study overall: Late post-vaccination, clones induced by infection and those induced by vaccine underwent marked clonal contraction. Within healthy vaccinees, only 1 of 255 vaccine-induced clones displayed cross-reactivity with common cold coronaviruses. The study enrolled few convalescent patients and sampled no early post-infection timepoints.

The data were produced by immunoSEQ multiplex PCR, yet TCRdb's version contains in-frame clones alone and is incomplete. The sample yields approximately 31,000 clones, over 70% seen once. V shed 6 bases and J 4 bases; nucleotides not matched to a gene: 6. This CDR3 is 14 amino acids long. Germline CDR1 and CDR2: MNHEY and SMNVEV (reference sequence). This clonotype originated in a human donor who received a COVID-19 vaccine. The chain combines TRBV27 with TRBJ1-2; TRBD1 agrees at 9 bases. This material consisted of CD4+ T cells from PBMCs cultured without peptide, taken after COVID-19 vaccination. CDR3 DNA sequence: TGTGCCAGCAGCGGGACAGGGAGGTTCTATGGCTACACCTTC. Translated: CASSGTGRFYGYTF.